This TCR beta chain was documented in a study of T-cell reconstitution after alpha-beta-depleted transplantation in children. Unique molecular identifiers were used to barcode this TCRbeta library. TCRdb called the PCR reads again in MiXCR, with one record for every CDR3 protein. The data contain 200,000 to 300,000 distinct CDR3 sequences, more than 10% of them singletons. CDR3 length: 17 residues. The V end was cut by 3 bases, the J end by 0 bases, with 20 bases between. Germline assignment: CDR1 SQVTM and CDR2 ANQGSEA. This clonotype was recorded once. Since a much larger clone is just one base distant, this may be a read error.

The V and J genes are TRBV29-1 and TRBJ2-5; D tentatively reads TRBD1 or TRBD2 (5 bases each). Material: PBMCs from the stem cell graft donor, obtained from the stem cell graft. This TCR derives from a human donor who donated a stem cell graft to a child with acute lymphoblastic leukemia. CDR3 sequence: CSVDHIEGTSYQETQYF. CDR3 sequence (DNA): TGCAGCGTTGATCACATCGAGGGGACCTCGTACCAAGAGACCCAGTACTTC. The full variable domain, in which reference TRBV29-1 and TRBJ2-5 provide the parts outside the CDR3, is SAVISQKPSRDICQRGTSLTIQCQVDSQVTMMFWYRQQPGQSLTLIATANQGSEATYESGFVIDKFPISRPNLTFSTLTVSNMSPEDSSIYLCSVDHIEGTSYQETQYFGPGTRLLVL.